This TCR beta chain was sequenced in a study of cytomegalovirus exposure and HLA in healthy donors. The study, taken as a whole, reports: Per a later analysis, HLA-associated TCR beta chains showed more clonal expansion than other, equally common TCR beta chains.

It was with 60 Vbeta and 13 Jbeta primers that the PCR ran. Some clones are missing from TCRdb's copy, which holds only in-frame ones; the method was immunoSEQ multiplex PCR. Altogether about 160,000 clones are present, 82% being singletons, with the ten largest covering roughly a tenth. In regard to this clone: The target antigen is unknown.

Germline V gene data show CDR1 as LNHDA and CDR2 as SQIVND (reference sequence). J lost 15 bases, V lost 1 base, and 8 bases had no gene match. This CDR3 is built from 13 residues. This chain links TRBV19 with TRBJ2-1, with 8 bases identical to TRBD2. This receptor was taken from a man in his forties or fifties in good health and CMV-seropositive. Input material: PBMCs. CDR3: CASSIGLATVLFF. CDR3 nucleotide sequence: TGTGCCAGTAGTATAGGACTAGCGACGGTCCTGTTCTTC.